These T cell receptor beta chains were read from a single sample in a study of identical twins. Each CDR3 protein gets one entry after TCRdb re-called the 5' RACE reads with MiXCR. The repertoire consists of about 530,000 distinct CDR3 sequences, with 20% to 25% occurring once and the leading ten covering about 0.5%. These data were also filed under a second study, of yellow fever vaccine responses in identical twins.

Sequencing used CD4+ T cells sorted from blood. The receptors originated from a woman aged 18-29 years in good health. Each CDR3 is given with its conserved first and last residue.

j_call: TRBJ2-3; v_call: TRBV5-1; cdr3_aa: CASSLPQGSDTQYF
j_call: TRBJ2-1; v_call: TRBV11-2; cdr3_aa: CASSPLNNEQFF
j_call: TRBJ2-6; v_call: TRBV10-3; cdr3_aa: CATEDGIFLTF
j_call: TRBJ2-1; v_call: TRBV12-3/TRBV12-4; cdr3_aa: CASSLGSLAGYNEQFF
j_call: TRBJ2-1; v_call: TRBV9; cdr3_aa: CASSVQLAGANEQFF
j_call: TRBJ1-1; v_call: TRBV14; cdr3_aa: CASSQYRGFGSEAFF
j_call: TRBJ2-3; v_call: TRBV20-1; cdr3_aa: CSASALAGATDTQYF
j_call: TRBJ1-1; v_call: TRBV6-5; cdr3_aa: CASSYSRGPREAFF
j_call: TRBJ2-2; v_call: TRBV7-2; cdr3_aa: CASSQRVLNTGELFF
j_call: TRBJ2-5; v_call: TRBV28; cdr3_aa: CASNRLAGIQETQYF
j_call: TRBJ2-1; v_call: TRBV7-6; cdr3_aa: CASSLSVVPSDEQFF
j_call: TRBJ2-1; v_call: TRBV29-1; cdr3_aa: CSVRGGGNEQFF
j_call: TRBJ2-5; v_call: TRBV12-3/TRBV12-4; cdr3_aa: CARRGTGYSGETQYF
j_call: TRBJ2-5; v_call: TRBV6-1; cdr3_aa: CASSERTSGGVVTQYF
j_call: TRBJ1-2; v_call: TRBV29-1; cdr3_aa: CSAPSEGAYGYTF
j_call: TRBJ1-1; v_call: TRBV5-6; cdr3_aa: CASSWAGNTEAFF
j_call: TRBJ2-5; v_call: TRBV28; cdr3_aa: CASSPQLAGKETQYF
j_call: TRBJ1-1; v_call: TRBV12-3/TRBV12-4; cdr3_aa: CASSLLALLSSPFGNTEAFF
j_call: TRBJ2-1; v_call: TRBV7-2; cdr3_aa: CASSALGTSPYNEQFF
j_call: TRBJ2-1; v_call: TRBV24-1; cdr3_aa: CATSEPTSRSEQFF
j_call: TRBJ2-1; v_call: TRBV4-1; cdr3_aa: CASSARYWDGRVHEQFF
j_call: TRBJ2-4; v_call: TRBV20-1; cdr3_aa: CSARAGQLAKNIQYF
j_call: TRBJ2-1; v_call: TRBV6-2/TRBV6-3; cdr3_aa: CASSSRVDRGKLSSYNEQFF
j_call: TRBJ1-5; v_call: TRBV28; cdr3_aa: CASSFRTGKLNQPQHF
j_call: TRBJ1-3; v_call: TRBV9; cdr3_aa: CASSLSPGEGNTIYF
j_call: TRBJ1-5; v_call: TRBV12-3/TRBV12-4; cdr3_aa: CASSFGRVIQPQHF
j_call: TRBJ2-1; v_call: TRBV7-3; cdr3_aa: CASSLMQGGSGEQFF
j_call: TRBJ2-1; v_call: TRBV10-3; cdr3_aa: CAISESVGGNEQFF
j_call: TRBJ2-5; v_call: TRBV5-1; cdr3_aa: CASSAGTAKQETQYF
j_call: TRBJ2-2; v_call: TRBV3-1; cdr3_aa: CASSQVYRRSGELFF
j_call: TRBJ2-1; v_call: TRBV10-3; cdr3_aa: CAISDTNPGHGLVDEQFF
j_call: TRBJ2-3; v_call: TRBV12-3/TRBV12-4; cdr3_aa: CASWPGPSVDTQYF
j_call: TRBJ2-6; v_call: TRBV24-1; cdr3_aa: CATTGGTNSGANVLTF
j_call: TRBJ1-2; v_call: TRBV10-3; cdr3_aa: CAINTLGQGDGYTF
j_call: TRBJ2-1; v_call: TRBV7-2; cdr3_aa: CASRLTGTGIGNEQFF
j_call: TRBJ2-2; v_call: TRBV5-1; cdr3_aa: CASSWAGEYTGELFF
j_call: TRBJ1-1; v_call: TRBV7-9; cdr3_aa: CASSLKQGGTEAFF
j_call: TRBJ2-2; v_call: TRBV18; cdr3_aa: CASSPEVWDRGDTGELFF
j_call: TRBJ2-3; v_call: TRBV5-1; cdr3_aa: CASSLELGGLTDTQYF